This TCR beta chain came from a study of T cells after yellow fever vaccination (dated by TCRdb to the late 2010s). General notes on the study: The SMART-Seq v4 Ultra Low Input RNA kit was used to prepare libraries from fractions with low cell numbers. Bulk PBMC replicates and cell subsets were isolated from blood drawn at multiple timepoints before and after both primary and secondary immunization. Two healthy male donors, one aged 18 to 30 and one aged 30 to 39 years, were included in the cohort. To follow T-cell clones before and after primary and booster YFV17D yellow fever vaccination, bulk TCR alpha and beta repertoires were sequenced over time. Study-wide findings and limitations: The study included only two donors, which limits how far the findings can be generalized. Computational filtering was needed because FACS-sorted repertoires could contain abundant contaminating clonotypes from the bulk population. Most clones expanded after primary vaccination were re-detected after the booster (almost 98% of CD4 and around nine tenths of CD8), suggesting broad memory maintenance. The secondary T-cell response was found to be weaker but faster than the primary response, with a peak reached on day 5 rather than on day 15. A small fraction of clonotypes showed up in both the CD4 and CD8 compartments, probably as a result of convergent recombination.

TCR cDNA was made using 5'RACE template switching, a step that added a universal primer site and unique molecular identifiers. Priming for cDNA synthesis came from both the TCR alpha and TCR beta constant segments. Two PCR steps were used to amplify libraries, with sample barcodes and sequencing adapters being added in the second step. Sequencing of the libraries was done on either Illumina HiSeq 2500 (2x100 bp) or NovaSeq (2x150 bp). The paper's processing steps were these. MIGEC was used to demultiplex reads and collapse the reads into UMI consensus sequences, and MiXCR was used for V(D)J alignment. Using edgeR on replicate PBMC samples, clonotypes were called vaccine-responding if FDR was below 0.01 and the log2 fold change was above 5 up to day 15. Bulk clonotypes were assigned CD4 or CD8 identity according to which sequenced CD4 or CD8 repertoire held them at higher abundance. Clonotypes enriched at least 10-fold in dextramer-positive over dextramer-negative fractions were defined as NS4B-specific, and CD4-biased clonotypes were excluded. The public reads were run again by TCRdb, first through fastp at Q25 and then through MiXCR, and only productive beta chains were kept. All rows with the same CDR3 protein become a single entry with the most common DNA and genes. The V and J calls shown here were made by TCRdb, not taken from the authors' results. The sample includes about 85,000 distinct CDR3 sequences, with 10% to 15% observed a single time. Just under 25% of the sample is taken by the ten largest.

This specimen's treatment or condition label, interpreted: live attenuated yellow fever vaccine strain. A standard Ficoll-Paque protocol was used to isolate PBMCs from peripheral blood. Epitope-specific CD8 T cells were sorted with a dextramer loaded with the yellow fever NS4B epitope peptide, and anti-CD3 and anti-CD8 staining was applied. RNA was extracted with TriZol from bulk PBMCs, CD4 and CD8 fractions, and dextramer-positive and dextramer-negative fractions. Details on this clonotype: Qualities for individual bases were not recorded, and no much larger clone is one base off.

Its CDR3 holds 13 amino acids, cysteine through phenylalanine. Of the read, only the CDR3 DNA is kept; its 39 bases are in frame from base 1. V was cut back by 6 bases and J by 2 bases, leaving a gap of 10 bases between them. Reading the germline V gene gives CDR1 MNHEY and CDR2 SVGEGT. Rearrangement joined TRBV6-2 or TRBV6-3 to TRBJ2-5; TRBD1 could be the D gene, as 6 bases match. The sequencing used CD8+ T cells not binding an NS4B(214-222) dextramer, sorted from PBMCs, collected 21 days after the first yellow fever vaccination. Sample cell subset or site, as interpreted from the label and publication: NS4B epitope dextramer-negative CD8 T cells. This TCR derives from a man between 18 and 35 years old who received the YFV17D yellow fever vaccine. This receptor has the CDR3 CASRQGTQETQYF. The nucleotides are TGTGCCAGCAGACAGGGAACTCAAGAGACCCAGTACTTC.